This TCR beta chain was profiled in a study of blood T cell repertoires in COVID-19. Study-wide background: T cells, B-cell-depleted T cells, or PBMCs provided the cDNA or gDNA that served as material.

Germline V gene data show CDR1 as MNHEY and CDR2 as SMNVEV (reference sequence). CDR3 length: 18 residues. The sample holds one count of this clone. A junction end diverges from the germline sequence, so it may reflect a read error. Data came from immunoSEQ multiplex PCR; TCRdb stores just in-frame clones and leaves some out. The repertoire holds about 200,000 clones, with more than 65% as singletons. This chain uses TRBV27 with TRBJ2-6; 7 bases agree with TRBD1. The TCR was taken from a human donor in a cohort sampled during active COVID-19. The source material was peripheral blood. CDR3 sequence reads: CASSLVGQLTSWANVLTF. The CDR3 DNA follows: TGTGCCAGCAGTTTAGTGGGACAGCTTACCTCTTGGGCCAACGTCCTGACTTTC.